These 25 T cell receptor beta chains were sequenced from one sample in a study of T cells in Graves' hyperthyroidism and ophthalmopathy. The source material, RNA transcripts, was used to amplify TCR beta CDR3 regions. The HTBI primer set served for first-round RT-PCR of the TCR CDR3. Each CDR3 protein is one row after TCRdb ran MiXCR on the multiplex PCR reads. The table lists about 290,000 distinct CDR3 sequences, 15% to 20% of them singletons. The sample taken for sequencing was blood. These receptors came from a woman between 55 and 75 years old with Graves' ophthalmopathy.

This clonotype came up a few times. CDR3 nucleotides: TGTGCCAGCAGCCTAGGGGGCGATCTCTGGTCACCCCTCCACTTT. The encoded protein is CASSLGGDLWSPLHF. The gene calls are TRBV7-2 and TRBJ1-6; 7 nucleotides agree with TRBD1. Trimming cost V 5 bases and J 10 bases; bases outside gene matches: 11. Germline assignment: CDR1 SGHTA and CDR2 FQGNSA. The CDR3 runs to 15 residues.

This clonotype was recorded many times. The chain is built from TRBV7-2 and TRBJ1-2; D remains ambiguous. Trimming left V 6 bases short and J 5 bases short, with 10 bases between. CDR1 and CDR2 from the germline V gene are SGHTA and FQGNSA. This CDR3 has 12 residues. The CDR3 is CASSRRPYGYTF. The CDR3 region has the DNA TGTGCCAGCAGTAGGCGCCCGTATGGCTACACCTTC.

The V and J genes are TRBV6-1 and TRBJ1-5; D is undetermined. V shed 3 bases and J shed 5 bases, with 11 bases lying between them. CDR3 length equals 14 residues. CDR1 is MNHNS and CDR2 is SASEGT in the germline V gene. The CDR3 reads CASSEGTDDQPQHF. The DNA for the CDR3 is TGTGCCAGCAGTGAGGGAACAGACGATCAGCCCCAGCATTTT.

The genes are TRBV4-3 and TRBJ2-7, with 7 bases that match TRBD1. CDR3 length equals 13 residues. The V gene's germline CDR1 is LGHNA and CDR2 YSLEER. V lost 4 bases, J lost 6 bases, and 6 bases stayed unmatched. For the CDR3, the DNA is TGCGCCAGCAGCCTAGACAGGGTCGGCGAGCAGTACTTC. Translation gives CASSLDRVGEQYF.

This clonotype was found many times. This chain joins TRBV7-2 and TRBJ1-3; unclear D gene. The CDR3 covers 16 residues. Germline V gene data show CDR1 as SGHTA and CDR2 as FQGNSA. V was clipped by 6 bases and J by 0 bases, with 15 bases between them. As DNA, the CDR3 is TGTGCCAGCAGTTCCCCGGCCGTCAGCTCTGGAAACACCATATATTTT. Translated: CASSSPAVSSGNTIYF. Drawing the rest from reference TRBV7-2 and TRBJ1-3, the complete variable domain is GAGVSQSPSNKVTEKGKDVELRCDPISGHTALYWYRQSLGQGLEFLIYFQGNSAPDKSGLPSDRFSAERTGGSVSTLTIQRTQQEDSAVYLCASSSPAVSSGNTIYFGEGSWLTVV.

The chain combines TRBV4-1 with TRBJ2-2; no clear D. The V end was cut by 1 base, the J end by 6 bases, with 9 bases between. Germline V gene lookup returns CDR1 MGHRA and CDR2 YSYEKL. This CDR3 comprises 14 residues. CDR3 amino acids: CASSQATGPGELFF. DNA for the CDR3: TGCGCCAGCAGCCAAGCGACTGGGCCCGGGGAGCTGTTTTTT.

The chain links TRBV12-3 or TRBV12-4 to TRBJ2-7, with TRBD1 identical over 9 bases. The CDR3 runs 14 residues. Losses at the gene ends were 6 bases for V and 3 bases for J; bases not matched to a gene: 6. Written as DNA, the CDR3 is TGTGCCAGCAGCAAGACAGGGGGGGTCTACGAGCAGTACTTC. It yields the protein CASSKTGGVYEQYF.

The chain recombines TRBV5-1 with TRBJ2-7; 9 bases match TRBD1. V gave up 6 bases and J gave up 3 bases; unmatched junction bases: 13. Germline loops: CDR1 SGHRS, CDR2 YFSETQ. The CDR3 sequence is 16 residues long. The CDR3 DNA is TGCGCCAGCAACCCCCGGGGCGGGACAGGGTTCTACGAGCAGTACTTC. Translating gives CASNPRGGTGFYEQYF.

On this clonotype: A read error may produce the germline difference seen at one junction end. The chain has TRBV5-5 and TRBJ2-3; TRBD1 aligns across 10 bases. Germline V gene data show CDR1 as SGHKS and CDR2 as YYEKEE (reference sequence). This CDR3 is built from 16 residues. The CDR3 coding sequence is TGCGCCAGCAGCTTCTACGGGACAGGGGTTAAAGATACGCAGTATTTT. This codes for CASSFYGTGVKDTQYF.

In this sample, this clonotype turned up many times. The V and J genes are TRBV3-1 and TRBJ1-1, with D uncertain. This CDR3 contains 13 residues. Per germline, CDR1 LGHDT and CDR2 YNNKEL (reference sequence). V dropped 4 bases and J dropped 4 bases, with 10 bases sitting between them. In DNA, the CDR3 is TGTGCCAGCAGCCTCTGGACGAGCACTGAAGCTTTCTTT. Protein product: CASSLWTSTEAFF.

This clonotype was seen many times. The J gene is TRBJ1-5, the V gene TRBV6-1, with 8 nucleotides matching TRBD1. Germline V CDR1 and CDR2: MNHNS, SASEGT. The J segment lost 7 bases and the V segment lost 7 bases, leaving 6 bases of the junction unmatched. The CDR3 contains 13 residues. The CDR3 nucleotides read TGTGCCAGCAAGAAAACAGGGGGACAGCCCCAGCATTTT. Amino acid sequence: CASKKTGGQPQHF.

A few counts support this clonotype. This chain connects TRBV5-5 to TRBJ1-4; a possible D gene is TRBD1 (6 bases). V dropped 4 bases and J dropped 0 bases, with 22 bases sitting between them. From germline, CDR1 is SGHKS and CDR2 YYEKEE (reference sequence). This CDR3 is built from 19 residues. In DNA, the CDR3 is TGTGCCAGCAGCACCAAAAAAACCGGGACATATGCAACTAATGAAAAACTGTTTTTT. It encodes CASSTKKTGTYATNEKLFF.

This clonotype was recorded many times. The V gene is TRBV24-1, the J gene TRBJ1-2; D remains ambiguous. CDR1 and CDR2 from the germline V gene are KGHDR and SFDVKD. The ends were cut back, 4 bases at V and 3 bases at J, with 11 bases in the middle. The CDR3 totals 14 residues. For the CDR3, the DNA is TGTGCCACCAGTGACTGGGGATTCGACTATGGCTACACCTTC. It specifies CATSDWGFDYGYTF.

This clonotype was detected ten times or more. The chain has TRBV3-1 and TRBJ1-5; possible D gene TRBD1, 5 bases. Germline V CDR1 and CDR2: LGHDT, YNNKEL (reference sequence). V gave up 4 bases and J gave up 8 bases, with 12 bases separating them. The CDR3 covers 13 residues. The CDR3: CASSRGVWEPQHF. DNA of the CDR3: TGTGCCAGCAGCCGAGGGGTGTGGGAGCCCCAGCATTTT.

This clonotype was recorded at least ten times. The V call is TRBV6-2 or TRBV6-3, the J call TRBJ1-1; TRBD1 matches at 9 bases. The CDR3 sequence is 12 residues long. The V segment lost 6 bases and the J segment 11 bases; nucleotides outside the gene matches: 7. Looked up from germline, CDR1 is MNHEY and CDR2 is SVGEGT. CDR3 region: CASRQGAIPAFF. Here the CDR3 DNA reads TGTGCCAGCAGACAGGGGGCCATTCCGGCTTTCTTT.

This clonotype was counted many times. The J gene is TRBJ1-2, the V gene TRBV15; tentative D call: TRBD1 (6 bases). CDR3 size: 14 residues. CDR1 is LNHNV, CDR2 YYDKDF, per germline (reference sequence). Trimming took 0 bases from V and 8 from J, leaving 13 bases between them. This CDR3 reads CATSRDLSTGGYTF. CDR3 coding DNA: TGTGCCACCAGCAGAGACCTATCTACAGGGGGCTACACCTTC.

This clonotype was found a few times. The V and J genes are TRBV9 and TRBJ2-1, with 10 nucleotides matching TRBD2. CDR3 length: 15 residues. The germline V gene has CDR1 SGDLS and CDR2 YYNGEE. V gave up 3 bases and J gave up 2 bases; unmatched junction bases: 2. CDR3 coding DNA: TGTGCCAGCAGCGACAGCGGGAGGGCCTACAATGAGCAGTTCTTC. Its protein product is CASSDSGRAYNEQFF.

CDR3 residues: CASTPTGRNTEAFF. In DNA, the CDR3 is TGTGCCAGTACCCCGACAGGGAGGAACACTGAAGCTTTCTTT. The V call is TRBV19, the J call TRBJ1-1, with 7 bases fitting TRBD1. Germline V gene sequence: CDR1 LNHDA, CDR2 SQIVND (reference sequence). The J segment lost 1 base and the V segment lost 7 bases, leaving 6 bases of the junction unmatched. The CDR3 runs 14 residues.

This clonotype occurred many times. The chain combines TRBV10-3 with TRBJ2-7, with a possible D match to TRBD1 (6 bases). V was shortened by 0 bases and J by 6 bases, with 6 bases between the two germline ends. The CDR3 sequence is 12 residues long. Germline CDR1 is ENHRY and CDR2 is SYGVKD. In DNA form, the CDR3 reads TGTGCCATCAGTGAGTCGACAGGCGAGCAGTACTTC. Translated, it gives CAISESTGEQYF.

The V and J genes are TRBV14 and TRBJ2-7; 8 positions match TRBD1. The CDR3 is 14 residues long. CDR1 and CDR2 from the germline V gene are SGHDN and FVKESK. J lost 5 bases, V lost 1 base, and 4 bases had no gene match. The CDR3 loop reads CASSQARGRHEQYF. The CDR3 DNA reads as TGTGCCAGCAGCCAAGCCAGGGGGCGGCACGAGCAGTACTTC.

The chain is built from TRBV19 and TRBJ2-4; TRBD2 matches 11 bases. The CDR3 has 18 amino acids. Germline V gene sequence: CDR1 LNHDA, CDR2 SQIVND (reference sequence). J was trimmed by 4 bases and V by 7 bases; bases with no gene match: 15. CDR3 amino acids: CASTQWERSSGRKNIQYF. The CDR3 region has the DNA TGTGCCAGTACCCAATGGGAGAGGTCTAGCGGGAGGAAAAACATTCAGTACTTC. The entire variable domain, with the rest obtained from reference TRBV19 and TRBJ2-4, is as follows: DGGITQSPKYLFRKEGQNVTLSCEQNLNHDAMYWYRQDPGQGLRLIYYSQIVNDFQKGDIAEGYSVSREKKESFPLTVTSAQKNPTAFYLCASTQWERSSGRKNIQYFGAGTRLSVL.

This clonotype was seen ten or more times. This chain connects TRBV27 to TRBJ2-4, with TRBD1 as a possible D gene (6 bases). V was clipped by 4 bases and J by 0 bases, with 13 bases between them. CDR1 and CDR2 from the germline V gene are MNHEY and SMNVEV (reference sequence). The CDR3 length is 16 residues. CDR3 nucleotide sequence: TGTGCCAGCAGTTCTCACAGGGACCTAGCCAAAAACATTCAGTACTTC. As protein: CASSSHRDLAKNIQYF.

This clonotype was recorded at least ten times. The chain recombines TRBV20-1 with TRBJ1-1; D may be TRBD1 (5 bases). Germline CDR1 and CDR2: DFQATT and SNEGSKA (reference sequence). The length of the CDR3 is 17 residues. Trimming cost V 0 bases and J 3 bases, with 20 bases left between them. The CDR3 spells CSARDPLTPGIHTEAFF. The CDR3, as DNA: TGCAGTGCTAGAGATCCTTTAACGCCAGGGATTCACACTGAAGCTTTCTTT.

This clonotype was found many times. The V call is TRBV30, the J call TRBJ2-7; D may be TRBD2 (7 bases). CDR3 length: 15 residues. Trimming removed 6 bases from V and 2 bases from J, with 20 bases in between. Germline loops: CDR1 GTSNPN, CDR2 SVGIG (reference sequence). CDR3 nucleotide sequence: TGTGCCTGCAAATGGTATTGGGGGGGGCCCTACGAGCAGTACTTC. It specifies CACKWYWGGPYEQYF.

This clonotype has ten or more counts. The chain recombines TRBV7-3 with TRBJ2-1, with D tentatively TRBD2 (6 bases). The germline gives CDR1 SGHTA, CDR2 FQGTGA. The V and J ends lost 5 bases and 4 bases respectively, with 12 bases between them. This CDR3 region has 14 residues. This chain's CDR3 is CASSPGSGYNEQFF. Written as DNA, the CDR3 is TGTGCCAGCAGCCCAGGAAGCGGGTACAATGAGCAGTTCTTC.